This TCR beta chain was sequenced during a study of T cell changes during pregnancy in multiple sclerosis. V lost 7 bases, J lost 1 base, and 11 bases lay in between. Germline values: CDR1 MNHNY, CDR2 SVGAGI (reference sequence). The CDR3 contains 14 residues. The protocol was immunoSEQ multiplex PCR, while the TCRdb copy is restricted to in-frame clones and leaves out a portion. The sample lists just over 55,000 clones; 80% to 95% were seen once. The receptor's source is a female donor in good health, enrolled as a control in a pregnancy study. The sequences come from peripheral blood, collected after pregnancy. The chain joins TRBV6-6 to TRBJ1-5; D is uncertain. The CDR3, as DNA: TGTGCCAGCACCCCTCCGGGGAGCAATCAGCCCCAGCATTTT. Amino acid sequence: CASTPPGSNQPQHF.